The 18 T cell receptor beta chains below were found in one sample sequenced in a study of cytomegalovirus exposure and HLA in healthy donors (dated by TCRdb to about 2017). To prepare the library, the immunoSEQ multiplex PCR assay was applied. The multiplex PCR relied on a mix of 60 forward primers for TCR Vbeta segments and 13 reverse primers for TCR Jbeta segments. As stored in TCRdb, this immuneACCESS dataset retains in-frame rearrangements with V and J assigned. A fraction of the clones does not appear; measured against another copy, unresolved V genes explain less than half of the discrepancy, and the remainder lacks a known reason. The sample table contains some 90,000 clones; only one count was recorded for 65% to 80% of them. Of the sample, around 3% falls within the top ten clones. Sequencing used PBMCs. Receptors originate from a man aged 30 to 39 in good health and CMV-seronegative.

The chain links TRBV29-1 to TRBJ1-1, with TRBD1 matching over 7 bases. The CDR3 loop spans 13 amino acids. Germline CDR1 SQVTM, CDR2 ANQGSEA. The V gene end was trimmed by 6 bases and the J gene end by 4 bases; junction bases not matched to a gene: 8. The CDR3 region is CSVETQGITEAFF. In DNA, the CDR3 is TGCAGCGTCGAGACACAGGGGATCACTGAAGCTTTCTTT.

The CDR3 coding sequence is TGTGCCAGCAGCTTAGGTGTGGACAGCCTTAGCACAGATACGCAGTATTTT. Translating it yields CASSLGVDSLSTDTQYF. The chain carries TRBV11-2 and TRBJ2-3; D possibly corresponds to TRBD1 (6 bases). The V gene's germline CDR1 is SGHAT and CDR2 FQNNGV. The CDR3 runs to 17 residues. Trimming left V 1 base short and J 0 bases short, with 14 bases between.

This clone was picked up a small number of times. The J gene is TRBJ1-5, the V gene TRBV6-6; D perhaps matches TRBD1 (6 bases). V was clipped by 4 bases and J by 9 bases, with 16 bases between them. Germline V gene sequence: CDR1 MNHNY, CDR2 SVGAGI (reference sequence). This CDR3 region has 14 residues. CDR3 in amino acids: CASSSLGASGPQHF. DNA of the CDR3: TGTGCCAGCAGTTCACTGGGGGCCTCGGGGCCCCAGCATTTT.

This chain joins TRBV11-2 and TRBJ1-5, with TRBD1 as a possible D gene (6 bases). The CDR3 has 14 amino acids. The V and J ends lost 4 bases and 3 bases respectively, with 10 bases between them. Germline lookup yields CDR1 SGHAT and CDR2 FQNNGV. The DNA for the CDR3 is TGTGCCAGCAGCTCCGGACAGACCAATCAGCCCCAGCATTTT. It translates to CASSSGQTNQPQHF.

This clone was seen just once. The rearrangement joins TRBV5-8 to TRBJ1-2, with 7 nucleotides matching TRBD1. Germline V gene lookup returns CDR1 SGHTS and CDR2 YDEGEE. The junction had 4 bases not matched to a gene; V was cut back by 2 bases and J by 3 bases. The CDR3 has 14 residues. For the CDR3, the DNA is TGTGCCAGCAGCTTAGGACAGGTCTACTATGGCTACACCTTC. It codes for CASSLGQVYYGYTF.

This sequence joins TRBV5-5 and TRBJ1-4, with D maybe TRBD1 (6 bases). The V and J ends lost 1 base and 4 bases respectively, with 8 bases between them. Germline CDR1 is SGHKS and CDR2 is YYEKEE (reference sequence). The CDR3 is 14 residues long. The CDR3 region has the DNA TGTGCCAGCAGCTTGACAGGGTATAATGAAAAACTGTTTTTT. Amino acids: CASSLTGYNEKLFF.

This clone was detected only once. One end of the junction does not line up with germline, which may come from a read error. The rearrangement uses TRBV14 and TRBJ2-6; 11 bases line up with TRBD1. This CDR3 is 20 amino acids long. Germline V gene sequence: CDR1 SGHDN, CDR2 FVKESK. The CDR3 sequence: CTSSQLSPGTGGSGANVLTF. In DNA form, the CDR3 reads TGTACCAGCAGCCAATTGAGTCCCGGGACAGGGGGCTCTGGGGCCAACGTCCTGACTTTC.

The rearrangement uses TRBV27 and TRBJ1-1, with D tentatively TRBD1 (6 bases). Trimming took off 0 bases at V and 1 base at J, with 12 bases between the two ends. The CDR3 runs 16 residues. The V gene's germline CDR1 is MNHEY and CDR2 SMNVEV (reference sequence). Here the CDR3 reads CASSLSHTGWNTEAFF. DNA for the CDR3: TGTGCCAGCAGTTTATCGCATACAGGGTGGAACACTGAAGCTTTCTTT.

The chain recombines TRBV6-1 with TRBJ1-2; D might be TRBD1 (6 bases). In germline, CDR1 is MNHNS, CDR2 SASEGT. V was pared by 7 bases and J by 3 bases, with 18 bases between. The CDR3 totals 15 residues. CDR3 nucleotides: TGTGCCAGCACACATAGCAGGGGAGTCGACTATGGCTACACCTTC. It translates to CASTHSRGVDYGYTF.

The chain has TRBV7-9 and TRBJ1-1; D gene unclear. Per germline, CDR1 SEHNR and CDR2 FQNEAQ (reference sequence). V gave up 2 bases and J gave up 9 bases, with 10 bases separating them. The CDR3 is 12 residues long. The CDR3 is CASSLPLTQAFF. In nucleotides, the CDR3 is TGTGCCAGCAGCTTACCCCTGACACAAGCTTTCTTT.

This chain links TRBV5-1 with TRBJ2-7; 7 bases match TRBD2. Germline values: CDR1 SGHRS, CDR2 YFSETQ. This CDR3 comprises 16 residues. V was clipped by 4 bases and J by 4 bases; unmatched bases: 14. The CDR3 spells CASSRDPRGVNYEQYF. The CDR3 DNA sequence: TGCGCCAGCAGCCGAGACCCACGGGGGGTTAATTACGAGCAGTACTTC.

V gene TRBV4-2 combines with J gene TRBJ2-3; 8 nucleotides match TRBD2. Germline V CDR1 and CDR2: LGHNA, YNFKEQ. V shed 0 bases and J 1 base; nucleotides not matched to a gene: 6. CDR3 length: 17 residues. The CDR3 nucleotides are TGTGCCAGCAGCCAAGAGGGATCAGCGGGGGGCACAGATACGCAGTATTTT. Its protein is CASSQEGSAGGTDTQYF.

As DNA, the CDR3 is TGCGCCAGCAGCTTGTGGGGGCGCGACACTGAAGCTTTCTTT. Translated: CASSLWGRDTEAFF. The gene calls are TRBV5-1 and TRBJ1-1; tentatively, D is TRBD1 (6 bases). The CDR3 is 14 residues long. Deletions cut 1 base from V and 3 bases from J, with 10 bases between. Germline V gene lookup returns CDR1 SGHRS and CDR2 YFSETQ.

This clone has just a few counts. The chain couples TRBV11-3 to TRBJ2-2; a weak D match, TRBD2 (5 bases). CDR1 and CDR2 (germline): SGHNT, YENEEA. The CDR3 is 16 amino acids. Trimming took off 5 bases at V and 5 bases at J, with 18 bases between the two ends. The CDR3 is CASSGAVSTGTGELFF. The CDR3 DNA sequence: TGTGCCAGCAGCGGAGCGGTTTCGACGGGTACCGGGGAGCTGTTTTTT. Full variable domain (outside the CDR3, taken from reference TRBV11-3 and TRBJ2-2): EAGVVQSPRYKIIEKKQPVAFWCNPISGHNTLYWYLQNLGQGPELLIRYENEEAVDDSQLPKDRFSAERLKGVDSTLKIQPAELGDSAVYLCASSGAVSTGTGELFFGEGSRLTVL.

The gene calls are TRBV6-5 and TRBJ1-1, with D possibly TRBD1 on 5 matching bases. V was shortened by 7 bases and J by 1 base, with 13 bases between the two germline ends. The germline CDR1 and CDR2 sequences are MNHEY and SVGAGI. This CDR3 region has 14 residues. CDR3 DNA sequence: TGTGCCAGCACCCTCGGGGGGTCGAACACTGAAGCTTTCTTT. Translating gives CASTLGGSNTEAFF.

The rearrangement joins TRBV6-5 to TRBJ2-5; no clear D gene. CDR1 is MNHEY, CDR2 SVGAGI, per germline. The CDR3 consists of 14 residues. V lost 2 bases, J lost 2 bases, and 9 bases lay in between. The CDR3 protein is CASSYRIQQETQYF. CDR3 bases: TGTGCCAGCAGTTACCGAATACAGCAAGAGACCCAGTACTTC.

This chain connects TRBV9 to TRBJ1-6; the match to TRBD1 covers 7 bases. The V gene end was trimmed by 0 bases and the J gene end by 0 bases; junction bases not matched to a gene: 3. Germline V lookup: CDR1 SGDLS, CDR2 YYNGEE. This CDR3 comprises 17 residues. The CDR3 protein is CASSVGTGDSYNSPLHF. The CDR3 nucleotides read TGTGCCAGCAGCGTAGGAACAGGGGACTCCTATAATTCACCCCTCCACTTT.

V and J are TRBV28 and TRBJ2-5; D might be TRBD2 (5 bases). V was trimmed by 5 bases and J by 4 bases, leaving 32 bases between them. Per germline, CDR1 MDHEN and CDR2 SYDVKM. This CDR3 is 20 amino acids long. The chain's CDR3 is CASSPPLLHSDFRARETQYF. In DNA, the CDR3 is TGTGCCAGCAGTCCCCCCCTTCTCCATTCGGACTTTCGGGCACGAGAGACCCAGTACTTC.